Listed below are T cell receptor beta chains from one sample, sequenced in a study of metastatic and nonmetastatic thyroid tumors. TCRdb reprocessed the PCR reads using MiXCR. This table has over 15,000 clones, roughly 13% appearing once. Sample: blood. The receptors shown here come from a female donor with papillary thyroid cancer or a benign thyroid nodule (not recorded which). Some clones in this sample may be carry-over from other donors' samples. Each CDR3 is given with its conserved first and last residue. A D gene is named only where the DNA matches it firmly. Clone size, where shown, is once, few, many, or a class for clones that have expanded.

d_gene	abundance	v_gene	j_gene	CDR3aa	CDR3nt
NA	many	TRBV3-1	TRBJ1-3	CASSQPGGNTIYF	TGTGCCAGCAGCCAGCCCGGTGGAAACACCATATATTTT
NA	many	TRBV7-6	TRBJ2-1	CASSLGGSYLRNEQFF	TGTGCCAGCAGCTTAGGAGGTTCCTACTTACGCAATGAGCAGTTCTTC
NA	many	TRBV20-1	TRBJ2-3	CSARLRDTQYF	TGCAGTGCTAGACTTCGAGATACGCAGTATTTT
NA	NA	TRBV28	TRBJ2-5	CASSLPGTETQYF	TGTGCCAGCAGTTTACCAGGGACAGAGACCCAGTACTTC
NA	medium-sized	TRBV28	TRBJ1-2	CASSPAPIWGYTF	TGTGCCAGCAGTCCAGCCCCAATTTGGGGCTACACCTTC
NA	many	TRBV4-1	TRBJ2-2	CASSQGIRTRGGELFF	TGCGCCAGCAGCCAAGGGATCCGGACTCGGGGCGGGGAGCTGTTTTTT
NA	NA	TRBV2	TRBJ2-5	CASSTGSAQETQYF	TGTGCCAGCAGCACGGGTTCAGCTCAAGAGACCCAGTACTTC
TRBD1	many	TRBV13	TRBJ2-1	CASSSGQVWGNEQFF	TGTGCCAGCAGCTCTGGACAGGTCTGGGGCAATGAGCAGTTCTTC
NA	NA	TRBV20-1	TRBJ1-2	CSARDQWAWLALGSYGYTF	TGCAGTGCTAGAGATCAATGGGCCTGGTTGGCCCTTGGTAGCTATGGCTACACCTTC
NA	many	TRBV25-1	TRBJ1-1	CASSTRNTEAFF	TGTGCCAGCAGTACAAGGAACACTGAAGCTTTCTTT
TRBD2	NA	TRBV24-1	TRBJ2-2	CATSQTSGSGHGELFF	TGTGCCACCAGCCAGACTAGCGGGAGTGGTCACGGGGAGCTGTTTTTT
TRBD2	medium-sized	TRBV5-1	TRBJ2-2	CASSLDGGRYAGELFF	TGCGCCAGCAGCTTGGACGGCGGGAGGTACGCCGGGGAGCTGTTTTTT
NA	medium-sized	TRBV6-5	TRBJ1-2	CASSYRSLYGYTF	TGTGCCAGCAGTTACAGAAGTCTCTATGGCTACACCTTC
NA	many	TRBV2	TRBJ2-7	CASRASPYEQYF	TGTGCCAGCAGGGCATCCCCCTACGAGCAGTACTTC
TRBD1	many	TRBV5-8	TRBJ1-3	CASSRQGTGNTIYF	TGTGCCAGCAGCCGACAGGGGACTGGAAACACCATATATTTT
NA	many	TRBV10-3	TRBJ1-2	CAIMGRGYGYTF	TGTGCCATCATGGGCAGGGGCTATGGCTACACCTTC
NA	few	TRBV2	TRBJ2-7	CASGWVFSYEQYF	TGTGCCAGCGGTTGGGTTTTCTCCTACGAGCAGTACTTC
NA	NA	TRBV28	TRBJ1-2	CASSLSGGEANYGYTF	TGTGCCAGCAGTTTATCGGGGGGCGAAGCTAACTATGGCTACACCTTC
NA	many	TRBV5-4	TRBJ1-5	CASSLGGRGSNQPQHF	TGTGCCAGCAGCTTGGGTGGCAGGGGCAGCAATCAGCCCCAGCATTTT
NA	many	TRBV18	TRBJ2-3	CASSPRDSTDTQYF	TGTGCCAGCTCACCACGGGACAGCACAGATACGCAGTATTTT
NA	many	TRBV11-2	TRBJ1-3	CASALLVGNTIYF	TGTGCCAGCGCCCTCCTGGTAGGAAACACCATATATTTT
TRBD2	few	TRBV28	TRBJ2-2	CASSLCGSWTGELFF	TGTGCCAGCAGTTTGTGCGGGAGCTGGACCGGGGAGCTGTTTTTT
NA	NA	TRBV28	TRBJ2-1	CASINVHRYNEQFF	TGTGCCAGCATTAACGTCCACAGGTACAATGAGCAGTTCTTC
TRBD1	few	TRBV28	TRBJ1-6	CASNPRQGIPPLHF	TGTGCCAGCAACCCGAGACAGGGGATACCACCCCTCCACTTT
TRBD2	medium-sized	TRBV6-2/TRBV6-3	TRBJ2-7	CASSYPWASGSKLEQYF	TGTGCCAGCAGTTACCCCTGGGCTAGCGGGAGCAAGTTGGAGCAGTACTTC
NA	medium-sized	TRBV6-1	TRBJ1-2	CASKDRVNYGYTF	TGTGCCAGCAAGGATCGGGTTAACTATGGCTACACCTTC
NA	many	TRBV7-8	TRBJ2-7	CASSPGAGTYEQYF	TGTGCCAGCAGCCCTGGAGCCGGGACCTACGAGCAGTACTTC
TRBD1	NA	TRBV29-1	TRBJ2-1	CSVDREYNEQFF	TGCAGCGTGGACAGGGAATACAATGAGCAGTTCTTC
NA	medium-sized	TRBV19	TRBJ1-2	CASSFHRGYTF	TGTGCCAGTAGTTTCCACAGGGGCTACACCTTC
NA	many	TRBV11-2	TRBJ1-4	CASSLGRREKLFF	TGTGCCAGCAGCTTAGGCAGACGTGAAAAACTGTTTTTT
NA	many	TRBV27	TRBJ2-1	CASSTHNEQFF	TGTGCCAGCAGTACCCACAATGAGCAGTTCTTC
NA	NA	TRBV19	TRBJ1-2	CASSISLYGYTF	TGTGCCAGTAGTATTAGCCTCTATGGCTACACCTTC
NA	many	TRBV9	TRBJ1-3	CASSVTGSGNTIYF	TGTGCCAGCAGCGTAACCGGCTCTGGAAACACCATATATTTT
NA	many	TRBV12-3/TRBV12-4	TRBJ2-1	CASSPAKISANEQFF	TGTGCCAGCAGCCCGGCTAAGATTTCCGCCAATGAGCAGTTCTTC
NA	medium-sized	TRBV28	TRBJ2-7	CASSPQGGYEQYF	TGTGCCAGCAGCCCCCAGGGGGGCTACGAGCAGTACTTC
NA	NA	TRBV5-1	TRBJ2-6	CASAAEKSGANVLTF	TGCGCCAGCGCGGCGGAGAAATCTGGGGCCAACGTCCTGACTTTC
NA	NA	TRBV5-1	TRBJ2-2	CASSPKGDGEAKTGELFF	TGCGCCAGCAGCCCGAAAGGGGACGGGGAGGCGAAAACCGGGGAGCTGTTTTTT
TRBD1	many	TRBV20-1	TRBJ1-5	CSARDRQGGFYQPQHF	TGCAGTGCTAGAGACCGACAGGGGGGTTTCTATCAGCCCCAGCATTTT
NA	medium-sized	TRBV28	TRBJ2-7	CASSRDTPYEQYF	TGTGCCAGCAGCCGGGACACCCCCTACGAGCAGTACTTC
NA	few	TRBV28	TRBJ2-5	CASKEGGLYQETQYF	TGTGCCAGCAAGGAGGGCGGACTGTACCAAGAGACCCAGTACTTC
NA	medium-sized	TRBV15	TRBJ2-2	CATSRDRWAENTGELFF	TGTGCCACCAGCAGAGATAGGTGGGCAGAGAACACCGGGGAGCTGTTTTTT